This TCR beta chain was sequenced for a study of memory B cells and T cells in multiple sclerosis. With regard to this clone: Its antigen is unidentified.

Findings of the study overall: Normalization was needed because clone-set size differences affected shared clonotype counts.

The CDR3 loop spans 16 amino acids. The germline V gene has CDR1 KGHSH and CDR2 LQKENI. The J segment lost 4 bases and the V segment lost 5 bases, leaving 12 bases of the junction unmatched. After stimulus-free culture, autoproliferating CFSE-dim and non-proliferating CFSE-high T cells were sequenced separately. Cultures began with 45 million to 60 million CFSE-labeled PBMCs, unstimulated for 7 to 8 days, with replicate wells pooled. The PBMCs received approximately 0.5 uM CFSE and serum-free culture with no added stimuli. Libraries were prepared by immunoSEQ multiplex PCR; TCRdb keeps only in-frame clonotypes and omits some of them. Here the sample spans 25,000 to 35,000 clones, more than 75% being singletons.

Sequencing used PBMCs from blood kept in culture. The TCR sequence derives from a human donor with multiple sclerosis. The chain couples TRBV18 to TRBJ1-2; 8 bases fit TRBD1. The CDR3 nucleotides are TGTGCCAGCTCAACCCAGGGGGCTTGGTCTGGCTATGGCTACACCTTC. It specifies CASSTQGAWSGYGYTF. Complete variable domain (other parts from reference TRBV18 and TRBJ1-2): NAGVMQNPRHLVRRRGQEARLRCSPMKGHSHVYWYRQLPEEGLKFMVYLQKENIIDESGMPKERFSAEFPKEGPSILRIQQVVRGDSAAYFCASSTQGAWSGYGYTFGSGTRLTVV.